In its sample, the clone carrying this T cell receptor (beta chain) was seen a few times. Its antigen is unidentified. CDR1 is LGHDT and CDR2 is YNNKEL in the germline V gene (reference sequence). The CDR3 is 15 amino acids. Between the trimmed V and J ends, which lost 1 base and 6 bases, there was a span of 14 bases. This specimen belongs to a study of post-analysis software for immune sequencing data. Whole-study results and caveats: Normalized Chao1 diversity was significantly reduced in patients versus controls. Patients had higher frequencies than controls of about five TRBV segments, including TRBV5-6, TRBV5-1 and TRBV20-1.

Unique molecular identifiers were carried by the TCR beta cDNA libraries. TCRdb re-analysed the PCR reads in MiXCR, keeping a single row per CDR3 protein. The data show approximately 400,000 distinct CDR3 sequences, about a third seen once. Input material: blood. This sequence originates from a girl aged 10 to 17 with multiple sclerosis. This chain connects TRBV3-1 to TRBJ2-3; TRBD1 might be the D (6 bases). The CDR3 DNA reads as TGTGCCAGCAGCCAAGCCTCAGATAGGGGGGATACGCAGTATTTT. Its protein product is CASSQASDRGDTQYF.